These 26 T cell receptor beta chains came from one sample sequenced in a study of T cell clonotyping in hematopoietic cell transplantation. Assay: immunoSEQ multiplex PCR; the TCRdb copy retains only in-frame clones and omits some. The data contain about 41,000 clones, about 95% of them seen just once; the ten biggest clones take up 0.75% to 1%. Sample: peripheral blood mononuclear cells. All receptors come from a man under 40 in good health. Some clones in this sample may be carry-over from other donors' samples.

The V call is TRBV7-2, the J call TRBJ1-3; D might be TRBD1 (5 bases). Germline V gives CDR1 SGHTA, CDR2 FQGNSA. The germline V and J ends were trimmed by 5 bases and 2 bases, with 13 bases remaining between them. The CDR3 extends over 15 amino acids. CDR3 DNA sequence: TGTGCCAGCAGCCCCAGCGGGGCCGCTGGAAACACCATATATTTT. Its translation is CASSPSGAAGNTIYF. Full variable domain (outside the CDR3, taken from reference TRBV7-2 and TRBJ1-3): GAGVSQSPSNKVTEKGKDVELRCDPISGHTALYWYRQSLGQGLEFLIYFQGNSAPDKSGLPSDRFSAERTGGSVSTLTIQRTQQEDSAVYLCASSPSGAAGNTIYFGEGSWLTVV.

The rearrangement uses TRBV7-8 and TRBJ2-2; D might be TRBD1 (6 bases). This CDR3 spans 15 amino acids. V lost 5 bases, J lost 2 bases, and 12 bases lay in between. Germline assignment: CDR1 SGHVS and CDR2 FQNEAQ. The CDR3 DNA reads TGTGCCAGCAGCCTTTGGACAGATAACACCGGGGAGCTGTTTTTT. The encoded protein is CASSLWTDNTGELFF.

The genes are TRBV2 and TRBJ1-2; 8 nucleotides align to TRBD1. The germline CDR1 and CDR2 sequences are SNHLY and FYNNEI. Germline trimming cut 4 bases from V and 4 bases from J; bases unmatched to any gene: 11. The CDR3 contains 16 residues. The CDR3 protein is CASSVSGGPGFYGYTF. DNA of the CDR3: TGTGCCAGCAGTGTATCAGGGGGCCCGGGGTTCTATGGCTACACCTTC.

The chain recombines TRBV25-1 with TRBJ2-3, with 9 bases identical to TRBD1. Germline values: CDR1 MGHDK, CDR2 SYGVNS. V dropped 1 base and J dropped 1; count of bases not matched to a gene: 0. CDR3 length: 15 residues. The CDR3 sequence is CASSEWTGGTDTQYF. CDR3 DNA sequence: TGTGCCAGCAGTGAATGGACAGGGGGCACAGATACGCAGTATTTT.

V is TRBV7-6 and J is TRBJ2-5, with a weak D call TRBD2 (5 bases). Trimming took 5 bases from V and 9 from J, leaving 13 bases between them. Germline V gene data show CDR1 as SGHVS and CDR2 as FNYEAQ. The length of the CDR3 is 12 residues. In DNA form, the CDR3 reads TGTGCCAGCAGCCGGGATGTCGGGGCCCAGTACTTC. Protein: CASSRDVGAQYF.

The V call is TRBV12-5, the J call TRBJ1-2; perhaps TRBD1 as D (6 bases). Germline loops: CDR1 LGHNT, CDR2 FRNRAP. This CDR3 region has 15 residues. Trimming took 0 bases from V and 6 from J, leaving 14 bases between them. CDR3 sequence reads: CASGLVPQGGDGYTF. CDR3 bases: TGTGCTAGTGGTTTGGTACCACAGGGCGGTGATGGCTACACCTTC.

The chain recombines TRBV5-1 with TRBJ2-5; 11 positions match TRBD1. CDR3 length: 17 residues. Unmatched junction bases numbered 10, after V lost 1 base and J lost 5 bases. Germline V gene data show CDR1 as SGHRS and CDR2 as YFSETQ. CDR3 bases: TGCGCCAGCAGCTTGCCCAAAGGACAGGGGGCAGGGGAGACCCAGTACTTC. As protein: CASSLPKGQGAGETQYF.

The genes are TRBV15 and TRBJ1-5; 7 bases agree with TRBD1. Losses at the gene ends were 1 base for V and 7 bases for J; bases not matched to a gene: 7. CDR1 is LNHNV, CDR2 YYDKDF, per germline (reference sequence). CDR3 length: 15 amino acids. CDR3 region: CATSRVEGAGQPQHF. In nucleotides, the CDR3 is TGTGCCACCAGCAGAGTAGAGGGGGCGGGGCAGCCCCAGCATTTT.

V and J are TRBV19 and TRBJ1-1; maybe TRBD1 (6 bases). The germline V gene has CDR1 LNHDA and CDR2 SQIVND (reference sequence). The ends were cut back, 6 bases at V and 4 bases at J, with 27 bases in the middle. There are 18 residues in the CDR3. The CDR3 spells CASRAGWDGPRGGTEAFF. The CDR3 bases are TGTGCCAGTAGGGCCGGGTGGGATGGCCCTAGAGGGGGCACTGAAGCTTTCTTT.

This rearrangement joins TRBV2 to TRBJ2-7; 11 bases agree with TRBD2. The trim removed 5 bases at V and 2 bases at J, leaving 14 bases unmatched. CDR1 and CDR2 (germline): SNHLY, FYNNEI. The CDR3 is 18 amino acids. The CDR3 loop reads CASSSGTSGIIFTYEQYF. The CDR3 nucleotides are TGTGCCAGCAGTTCCGGGACTAGCGGAATAATTTTCACCTACGAGCAGTACTTC.

The chain joins TRBV5-1 to TRBJ1-2; no clear D gene. Germline V gene lookup returns CDR1 SGHRS and CDR2 YFSETQ. Trimming left V 4 bases short and J 2 bases short, with 12 bases between. This CDR3 region has 14 residues. CDR3 in amino acids: CASSERQNNYGYTF. In DNA form, the CDR3 reads TGCGCCAGCAGCGAGAGACAAAACAACTATGGCTACACCTTC.

J is TRBJ1-1 and V is TRBV5-1, with 10 bases identical to TRBD1. Looked up from germline, CDR1 is SGHRS and CDR2 is YFSETQ. The CDR3 runs 16 residues. J was trimmed by 10 bases and V by 3 bases; bases with no gene match: 15. As DNA, the CDR3 is TGCGCCAGCAGCTCGACGACAGGGGGCGCGTGGAAGAGAGCTTTCTTT. This codes for CASSSTTGGAWKRAFF.

This chain connects TRBV5-8 to TRBJ1-3, with 7 bases that match TRBD1. The CDR3 covers 17 residues. V was clipped by 0 bases and J by 0 bases; unmatched bases: 6. The germline V gene encodes CDR1 SGHTS and CDR2 YDEGEE. CDR3 sequence reads: CASSLVQGIISGNTIYF. The DNA for the CDR3 is TGTGCCAGCAGCTTGGTACAGGGGATCATCTCTGGAAACACCATATATTTT.

This rearrangement joins TRBV4-3 to TRBJ2-1, with 7 bases aligning to TRBD2. CDR1 LGHNA and CDR2 YSLEER come from the germline V gene. The CDR3 consists of 19 residues. Trimming at V came to 1 base and at J to 8 bases, leaving 20 bases not matched to a gene. The CDR3 reads CASSQGVKWRERRRDEQFF. The CDR3, as DNA: TGCGCCAGCAGCCAAGGGGTGAAATGGCGGGAGAGACGGAGGGATGAGCAGTTCTTC.

The CDR3 DNA reads TGTGCCAGCAGCTTAGGGGGGAGTGGCAATCAGCCCCAGCATTTT. Residues: CASSLGGSGNQPQHF. The chain links TRBV7-9 to TRBJ1-5, with a tentative D call TRBD1 (5 bases). CDR3 length equals 15 residues. Germline values: CDR1 SEHNR, CDR2 FQNEAQ (reference sequence). V dropped 1 base and J dropped 2 bases, with 9 bases sitting between them. The full variable domain, rest sourced from reference TRBV7-9 and TRBJ1-5, is DTGVSQNPRHKITKRGQNVTFRCDPISEHNRLYWYRQTLGQGPEFLTYFQNEAQLEKSRLLSDRFSAERPKGSFSTLEIQRTEQGDSAMYLCASSLGGSGNQPQHFGDGTRLSIL.

The V call is TRBV9, the J call TRBJ2-7; 11 positions match TRBD1. The CDR3 totals 14 residues. From germline, CDR1 is SGDLS and CDR2 YYNGEE. J gave up 12 bases and V 0 bases, and 8 bases lay outside the gene matches. The DNA of the CDR3 is TGTGCCAGCAGCGTAGGGAGGGAGGACAGGGGGCTGTACTTC. Protein sequence: CASSVGREDRGLYF.

The V and J genes are TRBV6-1 and TRBJ2-1, with 10 bases identical to TRBD2. Looked up from germline, CDR1 is MNHNS and CDR2 is SASEGT. Losses at the gene ends were 2 bases for V and 3 bases for J; bases not matched to a gene: 10. The CDR3 consists of 18 residues. The CDR3 DNA sequence: TGTGCCAGCAGTGAATTCTCGGGAGTAGCGGGGGGCTACAATGAGCAGTTCTTC. This sequence encodes CASSEFSGVAGGYNEQFF.

This clone was seen a single time. V is TRBV6-4 and J is TRBJ1-5, with 8 bases lining up with TRBD1. Germline assignment: CDR1 MRHNA and CDR2 SNTAGT. The CDR3 covers 15 residues. The V gene end was trimmed by 6 bases and the J gene end by 2 bases; junction bases not matched to a gene: 6. The CDR3 DNA is TGTGCCAGCAGCACGACAGGGGAGGGCAATCAGCCCCAGCATTTT. Its translation: CASSTTGEGNQPQHF.

The count of this clone is one. The rearrangement links TRBV5-1 to TRBJ2-5, with D perhaps TRBD2 (7 bases). The J call may be faulty, since TRBJ2-7 better matches the DNA end. CDR1 is SGHRS and CDR2 is YFSETQ in the germline V gene. This CDR3 contains 14 residues. DNA for the CDR3: TGCGCCAGCAGCTTGGGCGGGGGCCCCTACGAGCAGTACTTC. Its protein is CASSLGGGPYEQYF.

The CDR3 DNA is TGTGCCAGCAGTGAAGCACTAGCGGAAACCGGGGAGCTGTTTTTT. It specifies CASSEALAETGELFF. This chain uses TRBV6-1 with TRBJ2-2; 8 bases are a match to TRBD2. The CDR3 covers 15 residues. V gave up 0 bases and J gave up 5 bases; unmatched junction bases: 2. Germline V CDR1 and CDR2: MNHNS, SASEGT.

This chain joins TRBV29-1 and TRBJ1-2, with D possibly TRBD1 on 5 matching bases. CDR1 and CDR2 from the germline V gene are SQVTM and ANQGSEA. V lost 7 bases, J lost 4 bases, and 19 bases lay in between. The CDR3 totals 14 residues. The CDR3 reads CSAPSGNVFYGYTF. CDR3 sequence (DNA): TGCAGCGCCCCATCAGGGAACGTTTTCTATGGCTACACCTTC.

The rearrangement uses TRBV7-9 and TRBJ1-2; 8 positions match TRBD1. The CDR3 is 14 residues long. The V segment lost 5 bases and the J segment 6 bases; nucleotides outside the gene matches: 8. Germline V CDR1 and CDR2: SEHNR, FQNEAQ (reference sequence). CDR3 sequence (DNA): TGTGCCAGCAGCCTGGGGGACAGGATTAATGGCTACACCTTC. This sequence encodes CASSLGDRINGYTF.

This chain links TRBV5-1 with TRBJ2-3; D is unresolved. The ends were cut back, 0 bases at V and 0 bases at J, with 8 bases in the middle. Germline lookup yields CDR1 SGHRS and CDR2 YFSETQ. The CDR3 has 15 amino acids. CDR3 residues: CASSLEAKSTDTQYF. CDR3 bases: TGCGCCAGCAGCTTGGAAGCCAAGAGCACAGATACGCAGTATTTT.

The chain employs TRBV29-1 and TRBJ1-2, with a weak D call TRBD1 (5 bases). The germline gives CDR1 SQVTM, CDR2 ANQGSEA. The CDR3 runs 12 residues. Trimming took off 3 bases at V and 8 bases at J, with 13 bases between the two ends. The CDR3 sequence: CSVDPGSVGYTF. The CDR3 bases are TGCAGCGTTGATCCAGGGTCCGTAGGCTACACCTTC.

The chain uses TRBV5-1 and TRBJ1-6; D is possibly TRBD1 (6 bases). Germline V gene data show CDR1 as SGHRS and CDR2 as YFSETQ. The CDR3 spans 16 residues. The V gene lost 3 bases and the J gene lost 6 bases, with 16 bases spanning the gap. DNA for the CDR3: TGCGCCAGCAGCTCCGCAGGGGATTCGGGTAATTCACCCCTCCACTTT. Its translation is CASSSAGDSGNSPLHF.

The rearrangement uses TRBV30 and TRBJ2-5; TRBD1 matches 7 bases. In germline, CDR1 is GTSNPN, CDR2 SVGIG (reference sequence). The CDR3 is 16 residues long. The trim removed 1 base at V and 0 bases at J, leaving 8 bases unmatched. In DNA, the CDR3 is TGTGCCTGGAGTGCAACGACAGGGCCCTACCAAGAGACCCAGTACTTC. Translation: CAWSATTGPYQETQYF.